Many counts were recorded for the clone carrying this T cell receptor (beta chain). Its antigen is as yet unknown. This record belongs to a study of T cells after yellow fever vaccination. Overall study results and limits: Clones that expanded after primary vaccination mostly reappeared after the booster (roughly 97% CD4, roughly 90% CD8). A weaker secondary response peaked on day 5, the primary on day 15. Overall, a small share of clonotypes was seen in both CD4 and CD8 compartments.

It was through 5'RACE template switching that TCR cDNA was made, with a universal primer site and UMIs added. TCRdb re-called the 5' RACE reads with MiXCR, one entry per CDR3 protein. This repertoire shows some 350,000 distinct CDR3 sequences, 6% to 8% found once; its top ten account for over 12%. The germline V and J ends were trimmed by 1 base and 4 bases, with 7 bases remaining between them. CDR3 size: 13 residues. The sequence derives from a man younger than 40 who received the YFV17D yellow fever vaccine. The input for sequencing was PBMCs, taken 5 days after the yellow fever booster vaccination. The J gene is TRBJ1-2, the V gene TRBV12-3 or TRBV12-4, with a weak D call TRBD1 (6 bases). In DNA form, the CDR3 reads TGTGCCAGCAGTTTAGGGGACATCTATGGCTACACCTTC. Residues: CASSLGDIYGYTF.